These T cell receptor beta chains were read from a single sample in a study of shared clonotypes between healthy human individuals. The assay was immunoSEQ multiplex PCR, and TCRdb's table has in-frame clones only and misses some. The sample contains 1,400,000 or so clones, 98% to 99% of which appear only once. Sequenced sample: naive CD4+ T cells sorted from blood. The source is a man aged 30 to 45 in good health. Both conserved end residues are part of each CDR3. The D gene is left open where the match is weak. Expanded clones get a size class; other rows say once, few or many, or leave the size out.

j_call,v_call,d_call,clone_size,cdr3_aa,cdr3_nt
TRBJ2-5,TRBV9,-,-,CASSVGPTGPQETQYF,TGTGCCAGCAGCGTAGGACCCACAGGGCCCCAAGAGACCCAGTACTTC
TRBJ2-7,TRBV28,-,-,CASSFGWDQAYEQYF,TGTGCCAGCAGTTTTGGTTGGGATCAAGCCTACGAGCAGTACTTC
TRBJ1-1,TRBV28,-,-,CASRRTEAFF,TGTGCCAGCAGGCGGACTGAAGCTTTCTTT
TRBJ2-7,TRBV18,TRBD2,-,CTSSPGSPAGSYEQYF,TGTACCAGCTCACCCGGTTCCCCAGCGGGATCCTACGAGCAGTACTTC
TRBJ2-1,TRBV7-9,TRBD2,-,CASSRTSGRDNEQFF,TGTGCCAGCAGCAGAACTAGCGGGAGGGACAATGAGCAGTTCTTC
TRBJ2-3,TRBV10-2,TRBD2,-,CASSEPSGISTDTQYF,TGCGCCAGCAGTGAGCCTAGCGGGATCAGCACAGATACGCAGTATTTT
TRBJ2-1,TRBV5-4,-,-,CASSLDGAREFF,TGTGCCAGCAGCTTGGATGGGGCTAGGGAGTTCTTC
TRBJ2-1,TRBV7-3,-,-,CASSLKPSSEQFF,TGTGCCAGCAGCTTAAAGCCCAGCAGTGAGCAGTTCTTC
TRBJ1-5,TRBV5-8,-,-,CASSASRQAPLNQPQHF,TGTGCCAGCAGCGCAAGCCGACAGGCCCCACTTAATCAGCCCCAGCATTTT
TRBJ2-2,TRBV9,TRBD2,-,CASSKVEGGPNTGELFF,TGTGCCAGCAGCAAGGTGGAGGGAGGGCCGAACACCGGGGAGCTGTTTTTT
TRBJ2-5,TRBV7-3,TRBD2,once,CASSLLEGGDQYF,TGTGCCAGCAGCTTACTAGAGGGAGGGGACCAGTACTTC
TRBJ2-1,TRBV7-2,-,-,CTSGLSSYNEQFF,TGTACTAGCGGTTTGAGCTCCTACAATGAGCAGTTCTTC
TRBJ1-5,TRBV28,-,-,CASSKYRILSAGQPQHF,TGTGCCAGCAGTAAATACAGGATTCTCAGCGCAGGGCAGCCCCAGCATTTT
TRBJ2-1,TRBV5-1,TRBD2,-,CASSWTLAGGVNEQFF,TGCGCCAGCAGCTGGACACTAGCGGGAGGAGTGAATGAGCAGTTCTTC
TRBJ2-5,TRBV28,-,-,CASSPRVETQYF,TGTGCCAGCAGTCCGCGGGTAGAGACCCAGTACTTC
TRBJ1-4,TRBV21-1,-,once,CASSWWGHNEKLFF,TGTGCCAGCAGCTGGTGGGGCCATAATGAAAAACTGTTTTTT
TRBJ2-2,TRBV7-9,TRBD1,-,CASALVGTGDTGELFF,TGTGCCAGCGCCTTGGTGGGGACAGGGGACACCGGGGAGCTGTTTTTT
TRBJ2-5,TRBV15,-,-,CATSRAQETQYF,TGTGCCACCAGCAGAGCTCAAGAGACCCAGTACTTC
TRBJ2-1,TRBV4-1,-,-,CASSSTGRSHNEQFF,TGCGCCAGCAGCTCTACAGGAAGGAGTCACAATGAGCAGTTCTTC
TRBJ1-1,TRBV29-1,-,-,CSVEVQQNTEAFF,TGCAGCGTTGAAGTACAACAGAACACTGAAGCTTTCTTT
TRBJ1-2,TRBV4-3,TRBD1,-,CASSQLVTGGGYTF,TGCGCCAGCAGCCAACTAGTGACAGGGGGTGGCTACACCTTC
TRBJ2-7,TRBV7-9,-,-,CASSLTQGVYEQYF,TGTGCCAGCAGCTTAACCCAGGGAGTCTACGAGCAGTACTTC
TRBJ2-5,TRBV5-5,TRBD1,-,CASSLGDRTGETQYF,TGTGCCAGCAGCTTGGGGGACAGGACGGGGGAGACCCAGTACTTC
TRBJ2-1,TRBV5-1,TRBD1,-,CASSLGTGENEQFF,TGCGCCAGCAGCCTAGGGACAGGGGAGAATGAGCAGTTCTTC
TRBJ2-3,TRBV30,-,-,CAWRTRPRLSTDTQYF,TGTGCCTGGAGGACCCGCCCTCGACTAAGCACAGATACGCAGTATTTT
TRBJ2-7,TRBV4-3,TRBD2,-,CASSQGTSGMSYEQYF,TGCGCCAGCAGCCAGGGGACTAGCGGGATGTCCTACGAGCAGTACTTC
TRBJ2-3,TRBV2,-,once,CASRGISVTDTQYF,TGTGCCAGCAGAGGGATTAGCGTCACAGATACGCAGTATTTT
TRBJ2-7,TRBV5-4,TRBD1,-,CASSPGTVTTYEQYF,TGTGCCAGCAGCCCGGGGACAGTTACCACCTACGAGCAGTACTTC
TRBJ2-3,TRBV4-3,-,-,CASSLGPTITDTQYF,TGCGCCAGCAGTTTGGGACCTACTATCACAGATACGCAGTATTTT
TRBJ2-1,TRBV28,-,-,CASRPWKGYNEQFF,TGTGCCAGCAGGCCCTGGAAGGGCTACAATGAGCAGTTCTTC
TRBJ2-2,TRBV18,-,-,CASSRAGTQNTGELFF,TGTGCCAGCTCACGCGCCGGGACTCAGAACACCGGGGAGCTGTTTTTT
TRBJ1-1,TRBV7-9,TRBD1,-,CASSMDRTDKAFF,TGTGCCAGCAGCATGGACAGGACTGACAAAGCTTTCTTT
TRBJ2-7,TRBV19,TRBD2,-,CASSNFLAGTYEQYF,TGTGCCAGTAGTAACTTTCTAGCGGGGACCTACGAGCAGTACTTC
TRBJ2-1,TRBV30,-,-,CAWRHIGRTYNEQFF,TGTGCCTGGAGACACATCGGGAGAACCTACAATGAGCAGTTCTTC
TRBJ2-1,TRBV2,-,-,CASGRGAVTYNEQFF,TGTGCCAGCGGACGAGGAGCGGTTACCTACAATGAGCAGTTCTTC
TRBJ2-1,TRBV28,-,-,CASSPPGMDEQFF,TGTGCCAGCAGCCCTCCCGGGATGGATGAGCAGTTCTTC
TRBJ2-1,TRBV14,TRBD2,-,CASRVAGGDEQFF,TGTGCCAGCAGAGTAGCGGGGGGGGATGAGCAGTTCTTC
TRBJ2-1,TRBV7-9,-,-,CASSSSAHEQFF,TGTGCCAGCAGCTCCAGCGCCCATGAGCAGTTCTTC
TRBJ2-2,TRBV7-2,-,-,CASSPFARGNTGELFF,TGTGCCAGCAGCCCATTCGCCAGGGGAAACACCGGGGAGCTGTTTTTT
TRBJ1-4,TRBV7-9,-,once,CASSLTFAPNEKLFF,TGTGCCAGCAGCTTAACCTTCGCACCGAATGAAAAACTGTTTTTT
TRBJ1-4,TRBV18,TRBD1,-,CASSLRDRNEKLFF,TGTGCCAGCTCACTCCGGGACAGAAATGAAAAACTGTTTTTT
TRBJ2-7,TRBV27,-,-,CASSLQGRTYEQYF,TGTGCCAGCAGTTTACAGGGACGTACCTACGAGCAGTACTTC
TRBJ2-5,TRBV6-1,-,once,CASSARPEQGLQTQYF,TGTGCCAGCAGTGCCAGACCGGAACAGGGATTGCAGACCCAGTACTTC
TRBJ2-7,TRBV7-9,TRBD2,-,CASSSSGSSYEQYF,TGTGCCAGCAGCTCGAGCGGGAGCTCCTACGAGCAGTACTTC
TRBJ2-5,TRBV5-1,-,-,CASSLSAGRETQYF,TGCGCCAGCAGCTTGTCGGCAGGTCGAGAGACCCAGTACTTC
TRBJ2-7,TRBV7-2,TRBD1,-,CASSSTGVRYEQYF,TGTGCCAGCAGCTCAACAGGGGTCAGATACGAGCAGTACTTC
TRBJ2-5,TRBV7-9,TRBD2,-,CASSETGGGQETQYF,TGTGCCAGCAGCGAGACGGGAGGAGGGCAAGAGACCCAGTACTTC
TRBJ2-5,TRBV4-1,-,-,CASSQEPLLQETQYF,TGCGCCAGCAGCCAAGAACCGCTCCTACAAGAGACCCAGTACTTC
TRBJ2-7,TRBV14,-,-,CASSQDQRISQYF,TGTGCCAGCAGCCAAGATCAGAGGATTTCTCAGTACTTC
TRBJ2-7,TRBV18,-,-,CASSPTRDSSYEQYF,TGTGCCAGCTCCCCAACAAGGGATAGCTCCTACGAGCAGTACTTC
TRBJ1-4,TRBV2,TRBD1,-,CASRTIQGAMEKLFF,TGTGCCAGCAGGACAATACAGGGGGCGATGGAAAAACTGTTTTTT
TRBJ2-7,TRBV15,-,-,CATSHGGLYYEQYF,TGTGCCACCAGTCATGGCGGACTCTACTACGAGCAGTACTTC
TRBJ2-7,TRBV7-2,-,-,CASSTQGIPTF,TGTGCCAGCAGCACGCAGGGGATTCCCACCTTC
TRBJ1-2,TRBV10-2,-,-,CASSEAGIRGYTF,TGCGCCAGCAGTGAAGCAGGGATTCGAGGCTACACCTTC
TRBJ1-2,TRBV19,TRBD1,-,CASSLRDRQKIYGYTF,TGTGCCAGTAGTCTCCGGGACAGGCAAAAGATATATGGCTACACCTTC
TRBJ1-3,TRBV5-1,-,-,CASSLVDGSSGNTIYF,TGCGCCAGCAGCTTGGTGGACGGTTCCTCTGGAAACACCATATATTTT
TRBJ2-7,TRBV7-9,-,-,CASSPQTPASYEQYF,TGTGCCAGCAGCCCTCAAACCCCGGCTTCATACGAGCAGTACTTC